These T cell receptor beta chains were read from a single sample in a study of blood T cell repertoires in COVID-19. Measured with immunoSEQ multiplex PCR; TCRdb has only the in-frame clones, and not every one. The table has about 480,000 clones, approximately 87% seen once. Sequenced input: PBMCs or T cells enriched from blood (not recorded which). The receptors derive from a woman aged 40 to 50 who had recovered from COVID-19. The CDR3 runs from the conserved cysteine through the conserved F or W. D genes are given only for firm matches. Size is stated for part of the rows, as once, few or many counts, or as a class when the clone is expanded.

TGTGCCTGGGCTACAGGGGGCACTTCACCCCTCCACTTT | CAWATGGTSPLHF | few | TRBJ1-6 | TRBV30 | TRBD1
TGTGCCAGCAGCTTATGGGACAGGGGAGGAGGCTACACCTTC | CASSLWDRGGGYTF | - | TRBJ1-2 | TRBV7-2 | TRBD1
TGTGCCACTCAGAAAGGACAGGGGGCGAACACTGAAGCTTTCTTT | CATQKGQGANTEAFF | few | TRBJ1-1 | TRBV27 | TRBD1
TGCGCCAGCAGCTTAGGACAAAATGAAAAACTGTTTTTT | CASSLGQNEKLFF | once | TRBJ1-4 | TRBV5-1 | -
TGCGCCAGCAGCTTGGGAGGGGGCGGAGGCTACACCTTC | CASSLGGGGGYTF | - | TRBJ1-2 | TRBV5-1 | TRBD1
TGTGCCAGCTCACCACCCGGGACAGAGTACCAAGAGACCCAGTACTTC | CASSPPGTEYQETQYF | - | TRBJ2-5 | TRBV18 | TRBD1
TGTGCCACCCAAGAGGTCCGACTAGCAGCCTACAATGAGCAGTTCTTC | CATQEVRLAAYNEQFF | - | TRBJ2-1 | TRBV15 | TRBD2
TGTGCCAGCAGCCTCCGGGACAGGGGCAACTATGGCTACACCTTC | CASSLRDRGNYGYTF | - | TRBJ1-2 | TRBV11-3 | TRBD1
TGTGCCAGCAGCTTAGATTCGGCGGGAGAGGGCCTTGAAAACATTCAGTACTTC | CASSLDSAGEGLENIQYF | - | TRBJ2-4 | TRBV7-8 | TRBD2
TGTGCCAGCAGCCCTAGGGTGGGGCCAGGGGCCAACGTCCTGACTTTC | CASSPRVGPGANVLTF | - | TRBJ2-6 | TRBV5-6 | -
TGTGCCAGCAGTGAGAGGGAAGTCGAGGGCTACACCTTC | CASSEREVEGYTF | - | TRBJ1-2 | TRBV2 | -
TGTGCCAGCAGCTCTAGCGGGAACTACAATGAGCAGTTCTTC | CASSSSGNYNEQFF | - | TRBJ2-1 | TRBV13 | TRBD2
TGTGCCAGCAGTTTATCGTGGGACAGGGGATATGGCTACACCTTC | CASSLSWDRGYGYTF | - | TRBJ1-2 | TRBV27 | TRBD1
TGTGCCAGCTCACCCTCGACAGATGGCTACACCTTC | CASSPSTDGYTF | - | TRBJ1-2 | TRBV18 | -
TGTGCCAGCAGCCCTACCCTTACTAGCGGGAGGGCCAATGAGCAGTTCTTC | CASSPTLTSGRANEQFF | - | TRBJ2-1 | TRBV4-2 | TRBD2
TGTGCCAGCAGTTTATCCGGGGGTTACGAGCAGTACTTC | CASSLSGGYEQYF | - | TRBJ2-7 | TRBV27 | -
TGTGCCAGCAGCTTAGCCGGGATCACTGAAGCTTTCTTT | CASSLAGITEAFF | many | TRBJ1-1 | TRBV11-2 | -
TGTGCCAGTAGTATACCTAGCGGACCTTGGGGCGGGGAGCTGTTTTTT | CASSIPSGPWGGELFF | - | TRBJ2-2 | TRBV19 | TRBD2
TGTGCCAGTAGTATGATGGACAGGGGCGCGTATCAGCCCCAGCATTTT | CASSMMDRGAYQPQHF | - | TRBJ1-5 | TRBV19 | TRBD1
TGTGCCAGCAGCGTAGATGTAGCGGGGACCTACAATGAGCAGTTCTTC | CASSVDVAGTYNEQFF | - | TRBJ2-1 | TRBV9 | TRBD2
TGTGCCAGCAGTTACTCAGCGGGAGTAGCAGATACGCAGTATTTT | CASSYSAGVADTQYF | - | TRBJ2-3 | TRBV6-2/TRBV6-3 | TRBD2
TGTGCCAGCAGGCAGGGTGCTGGAAACACCATATATTTT | CASRQGAGNTIYF | - | TRBJ1-3 | TRBV7-9 | -
TGTGCCAGCATCAACAGGGGGCGCGGTGGCTACACCTTC | CASINRGRGGYTF | - | TRBJ1-2 | TRBV6-4 | TRBD1
TGTGCCAGCAGCAACCGAGGGGAGGCTAGCACCATATATTTT | CASSNRGEASTIYF | - | TRBJ1-3 | TRBV3-1/TRBV3-2 | -
TGTGCCAGCAGTTCCCGGACAGGTGTCGAGCAGTACTTC | CASSSRTGVEQYF | - | TRBJ2-7 | TRBV6-5 | TRBD1
TGTGCCAGCAGTTACAGGGGCTACGAGCAGTACTTC | CASSYRGYEQYF | - | TRBJ2-7 | TRBV27 | TRBD1
TGTGCCATCAGTGGACTCCGGGACAGGGGCACTGAAGCTTTCTTT | CAISGLRDRGTEAFF | once | TRBJ1-1 | TRBV10-3 | TRBD1
TGTGCCACCAGCACACTAAAAGCGGTCTCCTACAATGAGCAGTTCTTC | CATSTLKAVSYNEQFF | - | TRBJ2-1 | TRBV15 | -
TGTGCCAGCAGCTTGGACCTGACAGGATCAGGGTATGGCTACACCTTC | CASSLDLTGSGYGYTF | - | TRBJ1-2 | TRBV7-9 | -
TGTGCCAGCAGCTCCCGAGCCTTCAATGAGCAGTTCTTC | CASSSRAFNEQFF | - | TRBJ2-1 | TRBV11-3 | -
TGTGCCAGTAGTCTCTTCGAGGGCGGGGTCTACGAGCAGTACTTC | CASSLFEGGVYEQYF | - | TRBJ2-7 | TRBV19 | -
TGCGCCAGCAGTTATACAGGGGGCAATGACGACTTTAGCACTGAAGCTTTCTTT | CASSYTGGNDDFSTEAFF | - | TRBJ1-1 | TRBV5-1 | TRBD1
TGTGCCAGCTCACGGGGACAGAGCTACGAGCAGTACTTC | CASSRGQSYEQYF | - | TRBJ2-7 | TRBV18 | TRBD1
TGTGCCAGTTTGGGACTAGCGGGAGGGCCCTCTAGCTCTGGGGCCAACGTCCTGACTTTC | CASLGLAGGPSSSGANVLTF | - | TRBJ2-6 | TRBV19 | TRBD2
TGTGCCAGCTCCCCTTCCAGCGGGAGGAGTACAGATACGCAGTATTTT | CASSPSSGRSTDTQYF | - | TRBJ2-3 | TRBV3-1/TRBV3-2 | TRBD2
TGTGCCAGCAGCTTGCCGTTAGTGCGGCACAATCAGCCCCAGCATTTT | CASSLPLVRHNQPQHF | - | TRBJ1-5 | TRBV5-8 | -
TGTGCCAGCAGCTTTGGCAGCGACAATGAAAAACTGTTTTTT | CASSFGSDNEKLFF | - | TRBJ1-4 | TRBV5-4 | -
TGTGCCAGCAGTTACAGGGGTAACACCGGGGAGCTGTTTTTT | CASSYRGNTGELFF | - | TRBJ2-2 | TRBV6-5 | -
TGTGCCAGCAGCTTAGGCGCGGGGCTCGGCAATCAGCCCCAGCATTTT | CASSLGAGLGNQPQHF | few | TRBJ1-5 | TRBV7-9 | -
TGTGCCAGCAGTACGACAGACAATGAGCAGTTCTTC | CASSTTDNEQFF | - | TRBJ2-1 | TRBV2 | -
TGTGCCAGCTCACCACCGAATCTGGCGAGGAGCTCCTACGAGCAGTACTTC | CASSPPNLARSSYEQYF | - | TRBJ2-7 | TRBV18 | -
TGTGCCAGCAGTCGGTCCGAGTCGAGGGCTTTCTTT | CASSRSESRAFF | - | TRBJ1-1 | TRBV2 | -
TGTGCCAGCAGCCGCCTGCCTCAGGGGGACGAGCAGTACTTC | CASSRLPQGDEQYF | once | TRBJ2-7 | TRBV3-1/TRBV3-2 | TRBD1
TGTGCCACCAAATGGGGGACTAGCCCACCCGGGGAGCTGTTTTTT | CATKWGTSPPGELFF | - | TRBJ2-2 | TRBV15 | TRBD2
TGCGCCAGCAGCTTGGCAGAAAACACTGAAGCTTTCTTT | CASSLAENTEAFF | - | TRBJ1-1 | TRBV5-1 | -
TGTGCCAGCACCACAGGACAGGGTAGTTATGGCTACACCTTC | CASTTGQGSYGYTF | - | TRBJ1-2 | TRBV27 | TRBD1
TGTGCCAGCAGTCGGGACAGCTGGAAAAATTCACCCCTCCACTTT | CASSRDSWKNSPLHF | - | TRBJ1-6 | TRBV6-5 | TRBD1
TGTGCCAGCAGGGCCCAGGGGGGAACTAATGAAAAACTGTTTTTT | CASRAQGGTNEKLFF | - | TRBJ1-4 | TRBV2 | TRBD1
TGCGCCAGCAGCATTGAAGGACTCAGCTCCTACGAGCAGTACTTC | CASSIEGLSSYEQYF | - | TRBJ2-7 | TRBV5-1 | -